This T cell receptor beta chain derives from a study of blood T cell repertoires in COVID-19. The assay was immunoSEQ multiplex PCR, and TCRdb's table has in-frame clones only and misses some. The sample lists roughly 250,000 clones, approximately 90% occurring once. CDR1 and CDR2 from the germline V gene are MNHEY and SMNVEV (reference sequence). Trimming cost V 5 bases and J 2 bases; bases outside gene matches: 2. CDR3 length: 14 residues. About this clone itself: Just one base apart from a much larger clone, this may be a read error.

Specimen: PBMCs or T cells enriched from blood (not recorded which). The source is a man between 50 and 59 years old who had been exposed to COVID-19. This rearrangement joins TRBV27 to TRBJ1-5, with TRBD1 matching over 8 bases. This chain's CDR3 is CASSVDRGNQPQHF. The CDR3 DNA reads TGTGCCAGCAGTGTGGACAGGGGCAATCAGCCCCAGCATTTT.